This T cell receptor (beta chain) came from a study of cytomegalovirus exposure and HLA in healthy donors. A few counts support this clone. Its cognate antigen is unknown. Germline assignment: CDR1 SQVTM and CDR2 ANQGSEA. V was cut by 6 bases and J by 0 bases, with 12 bases left in between. The CDR3 contains 13 residues. Researchers ran the PCR with 60 Vbeta and 13 Jbeta primers. Assay: immunoSEQ multiplex PCR; the TCRdb copy retains only in-frame clones and omits some. In the table there are more than 130,000 clones, around 78% of which are singletons. Study-wide points: Another analysis was done later, and it associated over 15,000 TCR beta sequences with HLA alleles at 0.05 false discovery rate. The study found most TCR sequences rare, yet found some public TCRs in many donors. Among immune exposure information, only CMV serostatus was available.

The chain uses TRBV29-1 and TRBJ2-7, with a tentative D call TRBD1 (5 bases). The receptor comes from a male donor in good health and CMV-seronegative. The specimen sequenced was PBMCs. The DNA for the CDR3 is TGCAGCGTCCTGGACAAGTTCTCCTACGAGCAGTACTTC. It encodes CSVLDKFSYEQYF.